This passage covers 26 T cell receptor beta chains from one sample sequenced in a study of shared T cell receptors in the human thymus. The protocol was immunoSEQ multiplex PCR, while the TCRdb copy is restricted to in-frame clones and leaves out a portion. The sample holds under 850,000 clones, roughly 88% seen once. This sample also appeared in a second study, on human thymus T cells.

Material for sequencing was thymocytes. These receptors originate from a boy younger than two with a congenital heart defect.

The chain joins TRBV19 to TRBJ2-1; TRBD2 aligns across 10 bases. Germline assignment: CDR1 LNHDA and CDR2 SQIVND (reference sequence). This CDR3 comprises 15 residues. Trimming at V came to 4 bases and at J to 5 bases, leaving 5 bases not matched to a gene. The CDR3 DNA is TGTGCCAGTAGTAAGGGACTAGCGATAGACAATGAGCAGTTCTTC. This gives the protein CASSKGLAIDNEQFF.

V is TRBV5-5 and J is TRBJ2-1; 10 bases agree with TRBD2. V lost 4 bases to trimming and J lost 0 bases; unmatched junction nucleotides: 13. The germline V gene has CDR1 SGHKS and CDR2 YYEKEE (reference sequence). There are 19 residues in the CDR3. CDR3 in DNA: TGTGCCAGCAGCCTGTTAGCGGGAGGTCCCTCGAGCTCCTACAATGAGCAGTTCTTC. Protein: CASSLLAGGPSSSYNEQFF.

The chain has TRBV7-6 and TRBJ2-7, with a possible D match to TRBD1 (5 bases). The CDR3 sequence is 13 residues long. Germline loops: CDR1 SGHVS, CDR2 FNYEAQ. Trimming cost V 3 bases and J 3 bases, with 9 bases left between them. The DNA for the CDR3 is TGTGCCAGCAGCTTGGACATCTACTACGAGCAGTACTTC. It specifies CASSLDIYYEQYF.

The chain is built from TRBV19 and TRBJ1-1; D gene uncertain. The CDR3 runs 14 residues. Germline CDR1 reads LNHDA; CDR2 reads SQIVND (reference sequence). Trimming shortened V by 6 bases and J by 3 bases, and 14 bases separated the two germline ends. The CDR3: CASRGAGKYTEAFF. In nucleotides, the CDR3 is TGTGCCAGTAGGGGCGCGGGGAAGTACACTGAAGCTTTCTTT.

This clone was detected only a few times. The V and J genes are TRBV4-2 and TRBJ1-4; D call uncertain. CDR1 and CDR2 (germline): LGHNA, YNFKEQ. Trimming took 4 bases from V and 3 from J, leaving 6 bases between them. This CDR3 is 13 amino acids long. CDR3 sequence reads: CASSRTANEKLFF. The CDR3 nucleotides read TGTGCCAGCAGCCGCACAGCTAATGAAAAACTGTTTTTT.

The chain joins TRBV10-1 to TRBJ2-1; 8 positions agree with TRBD1. The CDR3 covers 15 residues. V was pared by 6 bases and J by 5 bases, with 9 bases of the junction left unmatched. Per the germline V gene, CDR1 is WNHNN and CDR2 is SYGVQD (reference sequence). The CDR3 sequence is CASRAGTGANNEQFF. The CDR3 bases are TGCGCCAGCAGGGCCGGGACAGGAGCTAACAATGAGCAGTTCTTC.

The chain uses TRBV28 and TRBJ2-1; 11 bases match TRBD2. Germline V gene data show CDR1 as MDHEN and CDR2 as SYDVKM. This CDR3 is built from 17 residues. Trimming took 8 bases from V and 7 from J; bases not matched to a gene: 16. The CDR3 loop is CASLPIPGLAVRNEQFF. Here the CDR3 DNA reads TGTGCCAGCCTCCCCATCCCGGGACTAGCGGTCCGGAATGAGCAGTTCTTC.

The gene calls are TRBV5-4 and TRBJ2-5; D might be TRBD2 (5 bases). The J call could be wrong; TRBJ2-7 is a better fit for the DNA end. CDR1 SGHNT and CDR2 YYREEE come from the germline V gene (reference sequence). The CDR3 sequence is 14 residues long. CDR3 bases: TGTGCCAGCAGCCCCGGACTTACCCCCTACGAGCAGTACTTC. This encodes CASSPGLTPYEQYF.

This clone was counted once. The chain recombines TRBV21-1 with TRBJ2-7; no DNA check was done on the table's D call, TRBD1. TRBV21-1 represents a pseudogene. The CDR3 extends over 13 amino acids. The CDR3 nucleotides read TGTGCCAGCAGCAACGGGACAGACGGCGAGCAGTACTTC. Its protein is CASSNGTDGEQYF.

This clone was observed a few times. The gene calls are TRBV7-8 and TRBJ2-7; 15 nucleotides align to TRBD2. CDR1 is SGHVS and CDR2 is FQNEAQ in the germline V gene. V shed 5 bases, J shed 5 bases, and the junction held 13 bases outside the gene matches. This CDR3 has 18 residues. DNA for the CDR3: TGTGCCAGCAGCCCCGGACTAGCGGGAGGGGGGGGCGAAAACGAGCAGTACTTC. Its protein product is CASSPGLAGGGGENEQYF.

This chain connects TRBV14 to TRBJ2-1; 10 bases match TRBD2. The CDR3 covers 17 residues. Germline V lookup: CDR1 SGHDN, CDR2 FVKESK. J was trimmed by 11 bases and V by 0 bases; bases with no gene match: 13. The CDR3 nucleotides are TGTGCCAGCAGCCAAGAACCCCCCAGCGGGAGGGCCCTTCAGCAGTTCTTC. Protein sequence: CASSQEPPSGRALQQFF.

The chain uses TRBV4-2 and TRBJ2-2; D might be TRBD2 (6 bases). Germline CDR1 reads LGHNA; CDR2 reads YNFKEQ. This CDR3 has 14 residues. Trimming shortened V by 7 bases and J by 7 bases, and 16 bases separated the two germline ends. CDR3 nucleotide sequence: TGTGCCAGCACTATACCTAGCGCCGGCGGGGAGCTGTTTTTT. Encoded protein: CASTIPSAGGELFF.

V gene TRBV14 combines with J gene TRBJ1-2; D call uncertain. In germline, CDR1 is SGHDN, CDR2 FVKESK. This CDR3 spans 14 amino acids. V gave up 1 base and J gave up 1 base, with 7 bases separating them. The CDR3 sequence is CASSQGGVNYGYTF. Written as DNA, the CDR3 is TGTGCCAGCAGCCAAGGGGGAGTTAACTATGGCTACACCTTC.

This chain uses TRBV4-1 with TRBJ2-7; 9 bases agree with TRBD1. CDR1 MGHRA and CDR2 YSYEKL come from the germline V gene. With V trimmed by 4 bases and J by 6 bases, 10 bases remained unmatched. The CDR3 is 15 residues long. CDR3 DNA: TGCGCCAGCAGCCCAAAGGGACAGGGTGACGGCGAGCAGTACTTC. Translating gives CASSPKGQGDGEQYF.

The rearrangement uses TRBV7-2 and TRBJ2-3, with 9 nucleotides matching TRBD2. V was pared by 4 bases and J by 3 bases, with 5 bases of the junction left unmatched. CDR1 SGHTA and CDR2 FQGNSA come from the germline V gene. This CDR3 spans 15 amino acids. In nucleotides, the CDR3 is TGTGCCAGCAGCTCGACTAGCGGTCAAACAGATACGCAGTATTTT. This codes for CASSSTSGQTDTQYF.

The V and J genes are TRBV29-1 and TRBJ1-1; D may be TRBD1 (6 bases). The CDR3 totals 13 residues. Germline CDR1 is SQVTM and CDR2 is ANQGSEA. Trimming stripped 0 bases from V and 5 bases from J, with 10 bases between. CDR3 region: CSVEDSDSTEAFF. The CDR3, as DNA: TGCAGCGTTGAAGACTCGGACAGTACTGAAGCTTTCTTT.

The chain carries TRBV6-5 and TRBJ2-1, with 10 bases matching TRBD2. Unmatched junction bases numbered 2, after V lost 2 bases and J lost 4 bases. This CDR3 region has 15 residues. The germline gives CDR1 MNHEY, CDR2 SVGAGI. This CDR3 reads CASSYGTSEYNEQFF. In nucleotides, the CDR3 is TGTGCCAGCAGTTACGGGACTAGCGAGTACAATGAGCAGTTCTTC.

This clone is a singleton in its sample. This rearrangement joins TRBV6-5 to TRBJ2-7; tentative D call: TRBD1 (6 bases). Germline V gene lookup returns CDR1 MNHEY and CDR2 SVGAGI. The CDR3 is made up of 16 amino acids. Trimming cost V 2 bases and J 3 bases, with 17 bases left between them. The CDR3 coding sequence is TGTGCCAGCAGTTACCCAGGGGCACCGGGCATCTACGAGCAGTACTTC. It is translated as CASSYPGAPGIYEQYF.

The J gene is TRBJ1-2, the V gene TRBV18; 8 bases align to TRBD1. CDR3 length equals 14 residues. The J segment lost 6 bases and the V segment lost 3 bases, leaving 6 bases of the junction unmatched. Germline assignment: CDR1 KGHSH and CDR2 LQKENI. CDR3 region: CASSPGQAFDGYTF. CDR3 DNA: TGTGCCAGCTCACCGGGACAGGCCTTTGATGGCTACACCTTC.

V is TRBV25-1 and J is TRBJ1-2, with D hard to call. With 2 bases removed from V and 6 bases from J, the gap between germline ends came to 7 bases. Per the germline V gene, CDR1 is MGHDK and CDR2 is SYGVNS. This CDR3 comprises 12 residues. The CDR3 protein is CASSEQRDGYTF. CDR3 DNA: TGTGCCAGCAGTGAACAGCGGGATGGCTACACCTTC.

V is TRBV7-8 and J is TRBJ2-7; 13 bases agree with TRBD2. CDR3 size: 16 residues. Germline CDR1 is SGHVS and CDR2 is FQNEAQ. Trimming cost V 4 bases and J 5 bases; bases outside gene matches: 8. DNA of the CDR3: TGTGCCAGCAGCTACGGACTAGCGGGAGAGGTCCACGAGCAGTACTTC. Encoded protein: CASSYGLAGEVHEQYF.

The V call is TRBV12-5, the J call TRBJ2-7, with D tentatively TRBD1 (6 bases). Trimming cost V 0 bases and J 5 bases, with 17 bases left between them. The CDR3 covers 16 residues. Germline V gene data show CDR1 as LGHNT and CDR2 as FRNRAP. In nucleotides, the CDR3 is TGTGCTAGTGGTTTGGTACTAAGGCAGGACAGCCACGAGCAGTACTTC. Its translation: CASGLVLRQDSHEQYF.

The chain joins TRBV7-2 to TRBJ2-7; 8 bases are a match to TRBD2. The CDR3 length is 15 residues. With V trimmed by 1 base and J by 5 bases, 7 bases remained unmatched. In germline, CDR1 is SGHTA, CDR2 FQGNSA. The CDR3 sequence is CASSLELREVDEQYF. The CDR3 DNA follows: TGTGCCAGCAGCTTAGAGTTGCGGGAGGTCGACGAGCAGTACTTC. The full variable domain, rest sourced from reference TRBV7-2 and TRBJ2-7, is GAGVSQSPSNKVTEKGKDVELRCDPISGHTALYWYRQSLGQGLEFLIYFQGNSAPDKSGLPSDRFSAERTGGSVSTLTIQRTQQEDSAVYLCASSLELREVDEQYFGPGTRLTVT.

V and J are TRBV28 and TRBJ2-3; weak D call: TRBD1 (5 bases). The CDR3 totals 16 residues. CDR1 MDHEN and CDR2 SYDVKM come from the germline V gene. Trimming cost V 2 bases and J 4 bases, with 16 bases left between them. The CDR3 region has the DNA TGTGCCAGCAGTTTAGGGGCAGGGATAGGCCCAGATACGCAGTATTTT. Its protein is CASSLGAGIGPDTQYF.

This clone was found once. V and J are TRBV11-2 and TRBJ2-7; D perhaps matches TRBD1 (6 bases). This CDR3 has 14 residues. V was pared by 4 bases and J by 1 base, with 11 bases between. Germline loops: CDR1 SGHAT, CDR2 FQNNGV. DNA for the CDR3: TGTGCCAGCAGCTATAACAGGGATTCCTACGAGCAGTACTTC. Translated: CASSYNRDSYEQYF.

The chain recombines TRBV4-1 with TRBJ1-2; a weak D match, TRBD1 (6 bases). There are 13 residues in the CDR3. V lost 1 base, J lost 3 bases, and 6 bases lay in between. Germline V gene lookup returns CDR1 MGHRA and CDR2 YSYEKL. Here the CDR3 reads CASSQGTDYGYTF. CDR3 DNA sequence: TGCGCCAGCAGCCAAGGGACAGACTATGGCTACACCTTC.